What follows are 15 T cell receptor beta chains derived from one specimen sequenced in a study of shared clonotypes between healthy human individuals. This table comes from immunoSEQ multiplex PCR, and its TCRdb copy is limited to in-frame clones, with some not included. Found here are about 1 million clones, approximately 70% of them singletons; the top ten hold around 1.5%. The sample taken for sequencing was memory CD4+ T cells sorted from blood. Subset described: CD45RA-negative fraction. These receptors came from a man younger than 30 in good health.

This clone has only one observation. The chain recombines TRBV4-1 with TRBJ2-3; TRBD1 aligns across 7 bases. This CDR3 contains 17 residues. After removal of 0 bases from V and 6 bases from J, the junction contained 12 bases not matched to a gene. Germline assignment: CDR1 MGHRA and CDR2 YSYEKL. As DNA, the CDR3 is TGCGCCAGCAGCCAAGAGTTGGGGACAGCCCCGCCGGATACGCAGTATTTT. Translated, it gives CASSQELGTAPPDTQYF.

This clone was recorded a few times. V usage is TRBV19 and J usage is TRBJ1-2; D might be TRBD1 (5 bases). V lost 9 bases and J lost 0, with 20 bases in between. Germline CDR1 and CDR2: LNHDA and SQIVND (reference sequence). This CDR3 spans 16 amino acids. The CDR3 spells CASATWTGTSNYGYTF. The CDR3 DNA is TGTGCCAGCGCTACCTGGACGGGGACGTCTAACTATGGCTACACCTTC.

The chain joins TRBV7-2 to TRBJ1-6; D perhaps matches TRBD1 (5 bases). V was cut by 5 bases and J by 7 bases, with 12 bases left in between. The CDR3 spans 14 residues. The V gene's germline CDR1 is SGHTA and CDR2 FQGNSA. The CDR3 region is CASSPGTLNSPLHF. CDR3 nucleotides: TGTGCCAGCAGCCCCGGGACTCTCAATTCACCCCTCCACTTT.

The chain recombines TRBV29-1 with TRBJ2-5; no clear D. Germline values: CDR1 SQVTM, CDR2 ANQGSEA. The CDR3 loop spans 12 amino acids. The V end was cut by 4 bases, the J end by 1 base, with 7 bases between. As DNA, the CDR3 is TGCAGCGTTGTATCGGTCCAAGAGACCCAGTACTTC. It is translated as CSVVSVQETQYF.

The chain is built from TRBV6-1 and TRBJ2-7; D not resolved. CDR3 length: 11 residues. The V end was cut by 7 bases, the J end by 3 bases, with 7 bases between. The germline V gene has CDR1 MNHNS and CDR2 SASEGT. CDR3 protein: CASKTNYEQYF. DNA of the CDR3: TGTGCCAGCAAGACCAACTACGAGCAGTACTTC.

V is TRBV29-1 and J is TRBJ2-7; a weak D match, TRBD1 (5 bases). V lost 1 base to trimming and J lost 9 bases, with 22 bases between them. The CDR3 totals 15 residues. Germline loops: CDR1 SQVTM, CDR2 ANQGSEA. The CDR3 sequence: CSVEVGADKGSRQYF. The CDR3 DNA follows: TGCAGCGTTGAAGTTGGGGCAGATAAGGGCAGTAGGCAGTACTTC.

This sequence joins TRBV10-3 and TRBJ2-1; 7 nucleotides agree with TRBD2. The germline V gene encodes CDR1 ENHRY and CDR2 SYGVKD. The CDR3 runs to 16 residues. Trimming at V came to 3 bases and at J to 2 bases, leaving 7 bases not matched to a gene. This CDR3 is CAISERSGGPYNEQFF. The DNA for the CDR3 is TGTGCCATCAGTGAACGCTCGGGAGGCCCCTACAATGAGCAGTTCTTC.

This chain links TRBV2 with TRBJ2-5, with 7 nucleotides matching TRBD2. Germline CDR1 and CDR2: SNHLY and FYNNEI. Losses at the gene ends were 6 bases for V and 12 bases for J; bases not matched to a gene: 10. The CDR3 length is 12 residues. The CDR3 sequence is CASRNLSGLKYF. DNA of the CDR3: TGTGCCAGCAGAAACCTATCGGGACTAAAGTACTTC.

This clone has just a few counts. Other DNA variants within this sample encode the same CDR3. V and J are TRBV9 and TRBJ2-7, with 8 bases fitting TRBD1. V trimming: 3 bases; J trimming: 2 bases; junction bases outside the gene matches: 7. Germline CDR1 is SGDLS and CDR2 is YYNGEE. The CDR3 totals 15 residues. The CDR3 DNA follows: TGTGCCAGCAGCGCTCAGCCGGGACAGGCCTACGAGCAGTACTTC. Protein sequence: CASSAQPGQAYEQYF.

The chain is built from TRBV9 and TRBJ1-1; D perhaps matches TRBD1 (5 bases). The CDR3 runs 17 residues. Germline V gene data show CDR1 as SGDLS and CDR2 as YYNGEE. V was cut by 3 bases and J by 1 base, with 19 bases left in between. CDR3 coding DNA: TGTGCCAGCAGCGGCCGGGACCCGGGCCGGGGGAACACTGAAGCTTTCTTT. This sequence encodes CASSGRDPGRGNTEAFF.

The CDR3, as DNA: TGTGCCAGCTCAACCCGGACAGGGTTGAACACTGAAGCTTTCTTT. Translated: CASSTRTGLNTEAFF. The V gene is TRBV18, the J gene TRBJ1-1; 8 bases are a match to TRBD1. Trimming removed 5 bases from V and 0 bases from J; junction bases left unmatched: 5. Germline V CDR1 and CDR2: KGHSH, LQKENI. The CDR3 has 15 residues.

The J gene is TRBJ2-4, the V gene TRBV6-5; D possibly corresponds to TRBD2 (5 bases). The CDR3 runs to 14 residues. Trimming cost V 4 bases and J 7 bases, with 14 bases left between them. Germline assignment: CDR1 MNHEY and CDR2 SVGAGI. In DNA form, the CDR3 reads TGTGCCAGCAGTTCCCGGGGAGAACAGAACATTCAGTACTTC. Translation gives CASSSRGEQNIQYF.

This clone was counted once. V gene TRBV27 combines with J gene TRBJ1-2; D possibly corresponds to TRBD1 (5 bases). V was trimmed by 2 bases and J by 4 bases, leaving 14 bases between them. Germline CDR1 MNHEY, CDR2 SMNVEV (reference sequence). CDR3 length equals 15 residues. As DNA, the CDR3 is TGTGCCAGCAGTTTAAGGTGGGGACTAAGCTATGGCTACACCTTC. Its protein product is CASSLRWGLSYGYTF.

The V and J genes are TRBV27 and TRBJ1-2; a weak D match, TRBD1 (5 bases). With 3 bases removed from V and 2 bases from J, the gap between germline ends came to 16 bases. Germline V gene data show CDR1 as MNHEY and CDR2 as SMNVEV (reference sequence). The length of the CDR3 is 16 residues. CDR3 region: CASSLSHPTVNYGYTF. The CDR3 nucleotides are TGTGCCAGCAGTTTGTCTCACCCGACAGTGAACTATGGCTACACCTTC.

This clone was recorded a few times. The chain carries TRBV5-6 and TRBJ1-6; D is perhaps TRBD1 (5 bases). The V end was cut by 1 base, the J end by 13 bases, with 9 bases between. The CDR3 extends over 12 amino acids. Germline V lookup: CDR1 SGHDT, CDR2 YYEEEE. In DNA form, the CDR3 reads TGTGCCAGCAGCTTGCAGGGTCCGCCCCTCCACTTT. Protein sequence: CASSLQGPPLHF.